These T cell receptor beta chains were read from a single sample in a study of T-cell memory formation after mild COVID-19. TCRdb reprocessed the 5' RACE reads with MiXCR, giving one entry per CDR3 protein. The sample comprises hundreds of thousands of distinct CDR3 sequences, approximately 18% of which are singletons, and about 12% rests with the top ten. Sequenced sample: PBMCs or a T cell subset sorted from them (not recorded which). All receptors derive from an adult woman who had mild COVID-19 (a few samples of this study predate the infection). Cell type and time point are not known. The CDR3 runs from the conserved cysteine through the conserved F or W. The order of the fields is J gene, V gene, clone size, D gene, CDR3 DNA, CDR3 protein. D genes are given only for firm matches. Part of the rows lack a size; the others show once, few, many or a class for expanded clones.

J: TRBJ2-5
V: TRBV7-7
size: few
D: .
DNA: TGTGCTAGCAGCTTAGCGCATAGGGATCGACAAGAGACCCAGTACTTC
CDR3: CASSLAHRDRQETQYF

J: TRBJ2-7
V: TRBV7-9
size: .
D: .
DNA: TGTGCCAGCGAGGGAGGAGGGAACTCCTACGAGCAGTACTTC
CDR3: CASEGGGNSYEQYF

J: TRBJ1-1
V: TRBV12-3/TRBV12-4
size: .
D: .
DNA: TGTGCCAGCAGTCCCAGTCGGGAAGTGAGCACTGAAGCTTTCTTT
CDR3: CASSPSREVSTEAFF

J: TRBJ1-2
V: TRBV29-1
size: .
D: .
DNA: TGCAGCGTCGTCGGGTCAGGGTCGAATGGCTACACCTTC
CDR3: CSVVGSGSNGYTF

J: TRBJ2-1
V: TRBV2
size: .
D: TRBD2
DNA: TGTGCCAGCAGTCGGCGGGCTAGCGGGAGTCGCAATGAGCAGTTCTTC
CDR3: CASSRRASGSRNEQFF

J: TRBJ2-4
V: TRBV19
size: .
D: TRBD2
DNA: TGTGCCAGTAGTGGAGCGGGAGGGGGGGGTCGAAACATTCAGTACTTC
CDR3: CASSGAGGGGRNIQYF

J: TRBJ2-7
V: TRBV5-1
size: .
D: TRBD1
DNA: TGCGCCAGCAGCGGCTCAAACAGGGGGCGCAACGAGCAGTACTTC
CDR3: CASSGSNRGRNEQYF

J: TRBJ2-7
V: TRBV4-2
size: few
D: .
DNA: TGTGCCACCGGCCCAAACTACGAGCAGTACTTC
CDR3: CATGPNYEQYF

J: TRBJ2-1
V: TRBV20-1
size: few
D: TRBD2
DNA: TGCAGTGCTAGAGACCTAGCGGGCACCTACAATGAGCAGTTCTTC
CDR3: CSARDLAGTYNEQFF

J: TRBJ2-5
V: TRBV28
size: .
D: .
DNA: TGTGCCAGCCTTCACGGGACACGCCTGCCCTTAAAAGAGACCCAGTACTTC
CDR3: CASLHGTRLPLKETQYF

J: TRBJ1-1
V: TRBV7-9
size: .
D: .
DNA: TGTGCCAGCAGACTCGTGACTGAAGCTTTCTTT
CDR3: CASRLVTEAFF

J: TRBJ1-5
V: TRBV12-3/TRBV12-4
size: few
D: .
DNA: TGTGCCAGCAAAAGGCCCGGTACCAATCAGCCCCAGCATTTT
CDR3: CASKRPGTNQPQHF

J: TRBJ2-5
V: TRBV29-1
size: few
D: TRBD2
DNA: TGCAGCGTTGAAAAGCGGGAGGGGGCGGAGACCCAGTACTTC
CDR3: CSVEKREGAETQYF

J: TRBJ2-7
V: TRBV20-1
size: .
D: .
DNA: TGCAGTGCCTCCTCGATGGAGGCCTACGAGCAGTACTTC
CDR3: CSASSMEAYEQYF

J: TRBJ1-4
V: TRBV5-5
size: .
D: .
DNA: TGTGCCAGCGGGGCGGATAATGAAAAACTGTTTTTT
CDR3: CASGADNEKLFF

J: TRBJ2-1
V: TRBV19
size: .
D: TRBD2
DNA: TGTGCGAGTAGTATAAGCTCGGCTAGCGGGAGTGATGAGCAGTTCTTC
CDR3: CASSISSASGSDEQFF

J: TRBJ2-5
V: TRBV29-1
size: few
D: .
DNA: TGCAGCGTTGAGAGTGAATGGGAGACCCAGTACTTC
CDR3: CSVESEWETQYF

J: TRBJ2-7
V: TRBV5-1
size: few
D: .
DNA: TGCGCCAGCAGCCTCGACAGGTCGGGCTACGAGCAGTACTTC
CDR3: CASSLDRSGYEQYF

J: TRBJ2-3
V: TRBV20-1
size: once
D: TRBD2
DNA: TGCAGTGCTAGCGGGGGGGCCTCCACAGATACGCAGTATTTT
CDR3: CSASGGASTDTQYF

J: TRBJ1-1
V: TRBV6-1
size: few
D: .
DNA: TGTGCCAGCTCAAAAAGGGGCTGGACTGAAGCTTTCTTT
CDR3: CASSKRGWTEAFF

J: TRBJ2-5
V: TRBV5-1
size: few
D: TRBD2
DNA: TGCGCCAGCAGCGCTACGGGGGGAGGGGAGACCCAGTACTTC
CDR3: CASSATGGGETQYF

J: TRBJ2-5
V: TRBV7-3
size: .
D: TRBD2
DNA: TGTGCCAGCAGACGGGAGGGTTCAGAGACCCAGTACTTC
CDR3: CASRREGSETQYF

J: TRBJ1-1
V: TRBV6-1
size: .
D: .
DNA: TGTGCCAGCAGTGAGTCTGGGCTCACTGAAGCTTTCTTT
CDR3: CASSESGLTEAFF

J: TRBJ2-7
V: TRBV27
size: .
D: .
DNA: TGTGCCAGCTCCAGGGGCCTAACCTACGAGCAGTACTTC
CDR3: CASSRGLTYEQYF

J: TRBJ2-4
V: TRBV27
size: .
D: .
DNA: TGTGCCAGCAGTTTAGCCCGGACAGAAAACATTCAGTACTTC
CDR3: CASSLARTENIQYF

J: TRBJ1-5
V: TRBV7-2
size: many
D: .
DNA: TGTGCCAGCAGCTTAACCCAGGGACAGCCCCAGCATTTT
CDR3: CASSLTQGQPQHF

J: TRBJ2-7
V: TRBV3-1
size: .
D: TRBD1
DNA: TGTGCCAGCAGCCACTGGGACAGGGGTTACGAGCAGTACTTC
CDR3: CASSHWDRGYEQYF

J: TRBJ1-3
V: TRBV12-3/TRBV12-4
size: few
D: .
DNA: TGTGCCAGCAGAACCCAGGGACCTAGCTCTGGAAACACCATATATTTT
CDR3: CASRTQGPSSGNTIYF

J: TRBJ2-2
V: TRBV7-3
size: many
D: .
DNA: TGTGCCAGCCGATCGAACACCGGGGAGCTGTTTTTT
CDR3: CASRSNTGELFF

J: TRBJ2-3
V: TRBV5-1
size: few
D: .
DNA: TGCGCCAGCAGCTTTGGCAGGGCCGGTGCAGATACGCAGTATTTT
CDR3: CASSFGRAGADTQYF

J: TRBJ1-4
V: TRBV18
size: few
D: TRBD1
DNA: TGTGCCAGCTCACCATTGACAGGGACGGCTGAAAAACTGTTTTTT
CDR3: CASSPLTGTAEKLFF

J: TRBJ1-1
V: TRBV7-9
size: .
D: .
DNA: TGTGCCAGCAGCCCCTACGCCGGGACCCGGAGTGAAGCTTTCTTT
CDR3: CASSPYAGTRSEAFF

J: TRBJ1-2
V: TRBV3-1
size: few
D: .
DNA: TGTGCCAGCAGCCAAGATCGAGACGACTATGGCTACACCTTC
CDR3: CASSQDRDDYGYTF

J: TRBJ2-1
V: TRBV20-1
size: many
D: .
DNA: TGCAGTGCTAGAGACACCCCATTCGGGAATGAGCAGTTCTTC
CDR3: CSARDTPFGNEQFF

J: TRBJ2-1
V: TRBV30
size: few
D: .
DNA: TGTGCCTGGATAGCCTACAATGAGCAGTTCTTC
CDR3: CAWIAYNEQFF

J: TRBJ1-2
V: TRBV4-1
size: .
D: .
DNA: TGCGCCAGCAGCCAAGCCGACCAAACAGGGAACTATGGCTACACCTTC
CDR3: CASSQADQTGNYGYTF

J: TRBJ2-2
V: TRBV29-1
size: many
D: .
DNA: TGCAGCGTTGACCTCCACGGCACCGGGGAGCTGTTTTTT
CDR3: CSVDLHGTGELFF

J: TRBJ2-2
V: TRBV7-3
size: many
D: .
DNA: TGCGCCAGCAGCCTCCGGGGCACCGGGGAGCTGTTTTTT
CDR3: CASSLRGTGELFF

J: TRBJ2-1
V: TRBV7-2
size: many
D: TRBD2
DNA: TGTGCCAGCAGCTTAGTAGGTAGCGGGGGGCTTTACAATGAGCAGTTCTTC
CDR3: CASSLVGSGGLYNEQFF

J: TRBJ2-1
V: TRBV15
size: .
D: .
DNA: TGTGCCACCAGCAGAGATCCAGACCCCTACAATGAGCAGTTCTTC
CDR3: CATSRDPDPYNEQFF

J: TRBJ2-5
V: TRBV4-3
size: .
D: .
DNA: TGCGCCAGCAGCCTCTCACGGGGAGTGGAGACCCAGTACTTC
CDR3: CASSLSRGVETQYF

J: TRBJ2-2
V: TRBV24-1
size: few
D: TRBD2
DNA: TGTGCCACCAGTGACCCCGTGGGAGGGATGGCCACCGGGGAGCTGTTTTTT
CDR3: CATSDPVGGMATGELFF

J: TRBJ2-7
V: TRBV19
size: few
D: .
DNA: TGTGCCAGTAGTATGCGGCAGGGTAACGAGCAGTACTTC
CDR3: CASSMRQGNEQYF

J: TRBJ2-1
V: TRBV11-2
size: few
D: TRBD2
DNA: TGTGCCAGCGGAATAGCGGGAGGGCCGGGAAATGAGCAGTTCTTC
CDR3: CASGIAGGPGNEQFF

J: TRBJ2-1
V: TRBV4-1
size: few
D: TRBD1
DNA: TGCGCCAGCAGCCAAGGGGCAGGGGGCCGCAATGAGCAGTTCTTC
CDR3: CASSQGAGGRNEQFF

J: TRBJ2-2
V: TRBV2
size: few
D: TRBD1
DNA: TGTGCCAGCAGCCGACAGGGGACTAACACCGGGGAGCTGTTTTTT
CDR3: CASSRQGTNTGELFF

J: TRBJ2-2
V: TRBV9
size: .
D: .
DNA: TGTGCCAGCAGCGTAGCGGTTGACACCGGGGAGCTGTTTTTT
CDR3: CASSVAVDTGELFF

J: TRBJ2-2
V: TRBV7-3
size: many
D: TRBD1
DNA: TGTGCCAGCAGCTTCCAGGGGGCCGGAACCGGGGAGCTGTTTTTT
CDR3: CASSFQGAGTGELFF

J: TRBJ1-6
V: TRBV9
size: few
D: .
DNA: TGTGCCAGCAGCGTATCGTCAGACGAATCACCCCTCCACTTT
CDR3: CASSVSSDESPLHF

J: TRBJ2-1
V: TRBV7-9
size: .
D: TRBD2
DNA: TGTGCCGGCGGACTAGCGGGCCTAAATGAGCAGTTCTTC
CDR3: CAGGLAGLNEQFF

J: TRBJ1-2
V: TRBV7-9
size: .
D: TRBD1
DNA: TGTGCCAGCAGCACGACAGGGAATGGCTACACCTTC
CDR3: CASSTTGNGYTF

J: TRBJ2-3
V: TRBV7-9
size: few
D: TRBD2
DNA: TGTGCCAGCAGCTTACCGCGGGGGGACACAGATACGCAGTATTTT
CDR3: CASSLPRGDTDTQYF

J: TRBJ1-2
V: TRBV5-1
size: .
D: .
DNA: TGCGCCAGCAGCTTTTTTTTGGAGGGGAGAAGTGGCTACACCTTC
CDR3: CASSFFLEGRSGYTF